The 29 T cell receptor beta chains presented below share a single source sample, sequenced in a study of shared clonotypes between healthy human individuals. CD45RO-negative CD8 cells positively selected for CCR7 made up the naive population, which excluded terminally differentiated effector memory CD45RA+ cells. TCRdb's copy holds only in-frame clones and misses some; the assay was immunoSEQ multiplex PCR. Of approximately 590,000 clones listed, just under 97% are singletons. Input material: naive CD8+ T cells sorted from blood. The receptors stem from a young woman in good health.

A single count supports this clone. The chain is built from TRBV5-1 and TRBJ2-7; 10 positions agree with TRBD2. The CDR3 loop spans 18 amino acids. With 4 bases clipped from V and 5 bases from J, the junction kept 18 bases outside the gene matches. The germline V gene has CDR1 SGHRS and CDR2 YFSETQ. The CDR3 DNA is TGCGCCAGCAGCCCCGGAACTGAGGGAGCGGGAGGGCCCAACGAGCAGTACTTC. Protein: CASSPGTEGAGGPNEQYF.

The V call is TRBV19, the J call TRBJ1-5; 10 bases match TRBD1. This CDR3 has 15 residues. With 2 bases clipped from V and 5 bases from J, the junction kept 3 bases outside the gene matches. Looked up from germline, CDR1 is LNHDA and CDR2 is SQIVND (reference sequence). As DNA, the CDR3 is TGTGCCAGTAGTATATCGGGACAGGGGTATCAGCCCCAGCATTTT. This encodes CASSISGQGYQPQHF.

The genes are TRBV7-7 and TRBJ2-5; possibly TRBD1 or TRBD2 for D (5 bases each). The CDR3 has 16 amino acids. V lost 5 bases to trimming and J lost 5 bases, with 21 bases between them. Germline V CDR1 and CDR2: SSHAT, FNYEAQ (reference sequence). Here the CDR3 reads CASSPGPPLMGETQYF. CDR3 in DNA: TGTGCCAGCAGCCCGGGACCGCCACTAATGGGGGAGACCCAGTACTTC.

A single count supports this clone. V usage is TRBV7-6 and J usage is TRBJ2-7; D gene unclear. CDR1 SGHVS and CDR2 FNYEAQ come from the germline V gene. V dropped 6 bases and J dropped 6 bases, with 15 bases sitting between them. The CDR3 is made up of 13 amino acids. This CDR3 is CASSSHPTGEQYF. The DNA of the CDR3 is TGTGCCAGCAGTTCCCACCCAACTGGCGAGCAGTACTTC. Based on the CDR3 plus reference TRBV7-6 and TRBJ2-7, the full variable domain is GAGVSQSPRYKVTKRGQDVALRCDPISGHVSLYWYRQALGQGPEFLTYFNYEAQQDKSGLPNDRFSAERPEGSISTLTIQRTEQRDSAMYRCASSSHPTGEQYFGPGTRLTVT.

This clone showed up just once. This chain connects TRBV29-1 to TRBJ1-1; TRBD1 matches at 8 bases. CDR1 and CDR2 from the germline V gene are SQVTM and ANQGSEA. The junction had 4 bases not matched to a gene; V was cut back by 6 bases and J by 4 bases. CDR3 size: 12 residues. The CDR3 protein is CSVKQGGTEAFF. CDR3 nucleotides: TGCAGCGTGAAACAGGGGGGCACTGAAGCTTTCTTT.

The chain recombines TRBV27 with TRBJ2-1; maybe TRBD2 (6 bases). This CDR3 is built from 13 residues. V lost 10 bases and J 3 bases, leaving 13 bases between the germline ends. Germline V gene lookup returns CDR1 MNHEY and CDR2 SMNVEV (reference sequence). This CDR3 reads CANHNGGYNEQFF. CDR3 DNA: TGTGCCAACCACAACGGGGGCTACAATGAGCAGTTCTTC.

The V gene is TRBV11-2, the J gene TRBJ2-7; 10 nucleotides align to TRBD2. Germline V gene lookup returns CDR1 SGHAT and CDR2 FQNNGV. Unmatched junction bases numbered 5, after V lost 1 base and J lost 2 bases. CDR3 length: 16 amino acids. The CDR3: CASSLVLAGAAYEQYF. In DNA form, the CDR3 reads TGTGCCAGCAGCTTAGTGCTAGCGGGGGCAGCCTACGAGCAGTACTTC.

Comments on this clone: At the DNA level, this CDR3 is encoded by other sequences in the same sample as well. The V call is TRBV5-1, the J call TRBJ2-1, with 9 bases fitting TRBD2. V shed 0 bases, J shed 4 bases, and the junction held 2 bases outside the gene matches. The germline CDR1 and CDR2 sequences are SGHRS and YFSETQ. The CDR3 is 15 residues long. The CDR3 DNA sequence: TGCGCCAGCAGCTTGGCTAGCGGGACTTACAATGAGCAGTTCTTC. This gives the protein CASSLASGTYNEQFF.

V and J are TRBV6-5 and TRBJ2-7; 7 nucleotides match TRBD1. Germline assignment: CDR1 MNHEY and CDR2 SVGAGI. This CDR3 is built from 15 residues. V trimming: 5 bases; J trimming: 2 bases; junction bases outside the gene matches: 9. The CDR3 DNA follows: TGTGCCAGCAGTCGCGACCGGGACAGACCCTACGAGCAGTACTTC. Its protein product is CASSRDRDRPYEQYF.

The genes are TRBV5-4 and TRBJ1-1; D perhaps matches TRBD1 (5 bases). The length of the CDR3 is 15 residues. From germline, CDR1 is SGHNT and CDR2 YYREEE (reference sequence). V lost 2 bases and J lost 5, with 16 bases in between. The chain's CDR3 is CASSFGPGAGTEAFF. DNA for the CDR3: TGTGCCAGCAGCTTTGGTCCCGGGGCTGGGACTGAAGCTTTCTTT.

The chain carries TRBV9 and TRBJ2-1; 7 bases line up with TRBD2. The CDR3 is 12 amino acids. The germline CDR1 and CDR2 sequences are SGDLS and YYNGEE. V trimming: 4 bases; J trimming: 14 bases; junction bases outside the gene matches: 9. The CDR3 bases are TGTGCCAGCAGCATAGCCGGCGGGAGAGAGTTCTTC. Translated, it gives CASSIAGGREFF. The variable domain in full, with the rest retrieved from reference TRBV9 and TRBJ2-1, is DSGVTQTPKHLITATGQRVTLRCSPRSGDLSVYWYQQSLDQGLQFLIQYYNGEERAKGNILERFSAQQFPDLHSELNLSSLELGDSALYFCASSIAGGREFFGPGTRLTVL.

A remark on this clone: Other DNA sequences in the sample encode the same CDR3. The chain has TRBV9 and TRBJ2-5, with D maybe TRBD2 (5 bases). The CDR3 consists of 14 residues. Germline assignment: CDR1 SGDLS and CDR2 YYNGEE. V lost 0 bases, J lost 1 base, and 7 bases lay in between. The CDR3 nucleotides read TGTGCCAGCAGCGTAGGAAGCGGCCAAGAGACCCAGTACTTC. It specifies CASSVGSGQETQYF.

The chain has TRBV6-6 and TRBJ2-2; no reliable D call. This CDR3 is 15 amino acids long. Germline V gene lookup returns CDR1 MNHNY and CDR2 SVGAGI (reference sequence). V lost 7 bases to trimming and J lost 3 bases, with 15 bases between them. CDR3: CASKGDDSDTGELFF. CDR3 sequence (DNA): TGTGCCAGCAAAGGTGACGATTCGGACACCGGGGAGCTGTTTTTT.

The chain couples TRBV9 to TRBJ2-3, with 9 bases lining up with TRBD2. Germline CDR1 is SGDLS and CDR2 is YYNGEE. Germline trimming cut 1 base from V and 5 bases from J; bases unmatched to any gene: 17. The CDR3 has 19 residues. The CDR3 loop reads CASSVPSTSGGARGDTQYF. The CDR3 coding sequence is TGTGCCAGCAGCGTACCATCGACTAGCGGTGGGGCACGCGGAGATACGCAGTATTTT. The complete variable domain, with remaining parts taken from reference TRBV9 and TRBJ2-3, reads DSGVTQTPKHLITATGQRVTLRCSPRSGDLSVYWYQQSLDQGLQFLIQYYNGEERAKGNILERFSAQQFPDLHSELNLSSLELGDSALYFCASSVPSTSGGARGDTQYFGPGTRLTVL.

The chain employs TRBV7-9 and TRBJ2-7, with D perhaps matching TRBD1 or TRBD2 (5 bases each). The length of the CDR3 is 14 residues. Germline CDR1 reads SEHNR; CDR2 reads FQNEAQ (reference sequence). The ends were cut back, 6 bases at V and 6 bases at J, with 18 bases in the middle. The CDR3 DNA reads as TGTGCCAGCAGAACCGTGGGAGAGGGACGCGAGCAGTACTTC. It encodes CASRTVGEGREQYF.

J is TRBJ1-6 and V is TRBV13, with TRBD1 matching 8 bases. The CDR3 contains 14 residues. V lost 7 bases and J lost 8; bases outside the gene matches: 7. Germline CDR1 PRHDT, CDR2 FYEKMQ (reference sequence). The CDR3 sequence is CASNLPGGDSPLHF. The CDR3 nucleotides read TGTGCCAGCAACCTACCAGGGGGCGATTCACCCCTCCACTTT. Supplemented by reference TRBV13 and TRBJ1-6, the full variable domain reads AAGVIQSPRHLIKEKRETATLKCYPIPRHDTVYWYQQGPGQDPQFLISFYEKMQSDKGSIPDRFSAQQFSDYHSELNMSSLELGDSALYFCASNLPGGDSPLHFGNGTRLTVT.

The chain links TRBV27 to TRBJ2-1; 8 nucleotides align to TRBD1. J gave up 8 bases and V 10 bases, and 10 bases lay outside the gene matches. Germline V CDR1 and CDR2: MNHEY, SMNVEV (reference sequence). This CDR3 spans 13 amino acids. The CDR3 region is CATRYGTGHEQFF. As DNA, the CDR3 is TGTGCCACCAGGTACGGGACAGGCCATGAGCAGTTCTTC.

Concerning this clone: This CDR3 is also generated by other DNA sequences in the sample. The CDR3 loop reads CASSLAGEQYF. The CDR3 region has the DNA TGCGCCAGCAGCTTGGCAGGGGAGCAGTACTTC. The rearrangement uses TRBV5-1 and TRBJ2-7; TRBD1 might be the D (5 bases). Trimming removed 0 bases at V and 7 bases at J, with 5 bases between. In germline, CDR1 is SGHRS, CDR2 YFSETQ. The CDR3 sequence is 11 residues long.

This clone has just one count. This chain joins TRBV4-1 and TRBJ1-2, with TRBD1 matching 7 bases. J gave up 4 bases and V 0 bases, and 5 bases lay outside the gene matches. Germline V CDR1 and CDR2: MGHRA, YSYEKL. The CDR3 runs to 15 residues. CDR3 coding DNA: TGCGCCAGCAGCCAAGAAGGGGACAGCACCTATGGCTACACCTTC. Translated, it gives CASSQEGDSTYGYTF.

The V gene is TRBV9, the J gene TRBJ2-1; no clear D. V lost 3 bases and J 7 bases, leaving 11 bases between the germline ends. This CDR3 is built from 13 residues. Germline lookup yields CDR1 SGDLS and CDR2 YYNGEE. CDR3 bases: TGTGCCAGCAGCGCTCCCTCCCGGAATGAGCAGTTCTTC. This encodes CASSAPSRNEQFF.

This clone showed up just a few times. The CDR3 DNA sequence: TGTGCCAGCACCGGGACTAGGGATGAGCAGTTCTTC. Protein: CASTGTRDEQFF. The chain employs TRBV7-9 and TRBJ2-1; 8 positions match TRBD2. This CDR3 spans 12 amino acids. From germline, CDR1 is SEHNR and CDR2 FQNEAQ (reference sequence). Trimming removed 7 bases from V and 8 bases from J; junction bases left unmatched: 4.

The CDR3 DNA reads TGTGCCAGCTTTACGTTAGGACCCAAAGGCTACGAGCAGTACTTC. It translates to CASFTLGPKGYEQYF. V usage is TRBV2 and J usage is TRBJ2-7; the D is unclear. The CDR3 runs to 15 residues. The V end lost 8 bases, the J end lost 3 bases, and 20 bases lay between the germline ends. Germline CDR1 reads SNHLY; CDR2 reads FYNNEI.

The chain employs TRBV10-3 and TRBJ2-7; D is uncertain. The CDR3 is 13 amino acids. V lost 1 base, J lost 6 bases, and 10 bases lay in between. The germline CDR1 and CDR2 sequences are ENHRY and SYGVKD. CDR3 nucleotide sequence: TGTGCCATCAGTGAGTGGGGTCTCGGCGAGCAGTACTTC. This sequence encodes CAISEWGLGEQYF.

The CDR3 DNA sequence: TGTGCCAGCAGCTCTACAGGCTCTGGGGCCAACGTCCTGACTTTC. The encoded protein is CASSSTGSGANVLTF. This rearrangement joins TRBV9 to TRBJ2-6, with D perhaps TRBD1 (5 bases). In germline, CDR1 is SGDLS, CDR2 YYNGEE. This CDR3 is 15 amino acids long. V was clipped by 4 bases and J by 0 bases, with 8 bases between them.

The J gene is TRBJ2-1, the V gene TRBV7-8, with D possibly matching TRBD2 (7 bases). Germline values: CDR1 SGHVS, CDR2 FQNEAQ. This CDR3 region has 14 residues. V was cut by 0 bases and J by 7 bases, with 10 bases left in between. The CDR3 loop reads CASSLAGGGNEQFF. CDR3 in DNA: TGTGCCAGCAGCTTAGCGGGAGGGGGTAATGAGCAGTTCTTC.

V is TRBV27 and J is TRBJ2-1, with 7 bases identical to TRBD2. Unmatched junction bases numbered 6, after V lost 0 bases and J lost 4 bases. Germline values: CDR1 MNHEY, CDR2 SMNVEV (reference sequence). CDR3 length equals 16 residues. This CDR3 reads CASSLSAGTIYNEQFF. The CDR3 DNA follows: TGTGCCAGCAGTTTATCGGCCGGGACTATATACAATGAGCAGTTCTTC.

The chain links TRBV29-1 to TRBJ2-5; a weak D match, TRBD1 (6 bases). Per the germline V gene, CDR1 is SQVTM and CDR2 is ANQGSEA. The CDR3 contains 13 residues. V lost 3 bases to trimming and J lost 4 bases, with 12 bases between them. The CDR3 sequence: CSVEHQGPETQYF. In nucleotides, the CDR3 is TGCAGCGTTGAGCACCAGGGGCCAGAGACCCAGTACTTC.

This sequence joins TRBV28 and TRBJ1-2, with D unresolved. Germline CDR1 MDHEN, CDR2 SYDVKM. The CDR3 totals 16 residues. Trimming removed 3 bases at V and 2 bases at J, with 16 bases between. The CDR3 DNA is TGTGCCAGCAGTTTCCTGGACGGGATAATAAACTATGGCTACACCTTC. Translating it yields CASSFLDGIINYGYTF.

The gene calls are TRBV7-9 and TRBJ1-5, with 7 bases aligning to TRBD1. This CDR3 is built from 16 residues. CDR1 SEHNR and CDR2 FQNEAQ come from the germline V gene (reference sequence). J lost 0 bases, V lost 4 bases, and 6 bases had no gene match. CDR3 in DNA: TGTGCCAGCAGCTCCGGGGACAGCTATAGCAATCAGCCCCAGCATTTT. Its translation: CASSSGDSYSNQPQHF. Variable domain in full (rest from reference TRBV7-9 and TRBJ1-5): DTGVSQNPRHKITKRGQNVTFRCDPISEHNRLYWYRQTLGQGPEFLTYFQNEAQLEKSRLLSDRFSAERPKGSFSTLEIQRTEQGDSAMYLCASSSGDSYSNQPQHFGDGTRLSIL.